This TCR beta chain came from a study of cytomegalovirus exposure and HLA in healthy donors. Study-level points and caveats: Researchers catalogued roughly 150 TCR beta chains as cytomegalovirus-associated.

Assay used: immunoSEQ multiplex PCR; TCRdb lists only in-frame clones, some missing. Of 110,000 or so clones listed, more than 85% were seen once; the top ten hold 4% to 5.5%. As to this clone: Its antigen is still unknown.

This clonotype was sampled from a man between 18 and 35 years old in good health and CMV-seropositive. Sequenced sample: PBMCs.

The CDR3 sequence: CASSLDPGDDTEAFF. CDR3 nucleotide sequence: TGTGCCAGCAGCTTAGATCCGGGGGACGACACTGAAGCTTTCTTT. The chain recombines TRBV11-2 with TRBJ1-1; D may be TRBD1 (5 bases). V gave up 0 bases and J gave up 3 bases, with 11 bases separating them. Germline V CDR1 and CDR2: SGHAT, FQNNGV. The CDR3 sequence is 15 residues long.